The entry below gives a single TCR beta chain sequence along with its context. The target antigen is unknown. The V end lost 4 bases, the J end lost 3 bases, and 14 bases lay between the germline ends. Germline lookup yields CDR1 SGHRS and CDR2 YFSETQ. The CDR3 extends over 14 amino acids. The method was immunoSEQ multiplex PCR; TCRdb's version includes in-frame clones alone and lacks a portion of them. The sample includes about 50,000 clones, almost 95% seen only once; the top ten take more than 1.4%. This entry is derived from a study of cytomegalovirus exposure and HLA in healthy donors. Whole-study results and caveats: As was reported, the classifier diagnosed cytomegalovirus status with high specificity and sensitivity.

The TCR comes from a man in his late teens or twenties in good health and CMV-seronegative. This chain connects TRBV5-1 to TRBJ2-7, with a tentative D call TRBD1 (6 bases). The sample was PBMCs. For the CDR3, the DNA is TGCGCCAGCAGCGGGGGCTCGGGGAACTACGAGCAGTACTTC. This codes for CASSGGSGNYEQYF.